This entry concerns a single T cell receptor beta chain. Its antigen remains unidentified. Its ends do not fully match the called genes, so a read error is possible. Via MiXCR, TCRdb re-called the PCR reads. The table has several thousand clones, roughly 15% seen once. Not a single patient had been given any form of treatment at any point before undergoing thyroid surgery. The sample originates from a study of metastatic and nonmetastatic thyroid tumors. Overall study context: The authors compared repertoires across blood and tumor or nodule tissue from malignant and benign thyroid patients. Broader study findings: As reported, TCR beta diversity in blood and tumor was significantly higher in malignant thyroid tumors than in benign nodules.

Per germline, CDR1 MNHNS and CDR2 SASEGT. The CDR3 runs 13 residues. Sequencing was done on a sample of blood. The clonotype originates from a female donor with papillary thyroid cancer or a benign thyroid nodule (not recorded which). Some clones in this sample may be carry-over from other donors' samples. The chain links TRBV6-1 to TRBJ2-2; a weak D match, TRBD2 (6 bases). The CDR3 DNA sequence: TGTGCCAGCAGGGGTTATTATGCCGGGGGGCTGTTTTTT. Protein sequence: CASRGYYAGGLFF.